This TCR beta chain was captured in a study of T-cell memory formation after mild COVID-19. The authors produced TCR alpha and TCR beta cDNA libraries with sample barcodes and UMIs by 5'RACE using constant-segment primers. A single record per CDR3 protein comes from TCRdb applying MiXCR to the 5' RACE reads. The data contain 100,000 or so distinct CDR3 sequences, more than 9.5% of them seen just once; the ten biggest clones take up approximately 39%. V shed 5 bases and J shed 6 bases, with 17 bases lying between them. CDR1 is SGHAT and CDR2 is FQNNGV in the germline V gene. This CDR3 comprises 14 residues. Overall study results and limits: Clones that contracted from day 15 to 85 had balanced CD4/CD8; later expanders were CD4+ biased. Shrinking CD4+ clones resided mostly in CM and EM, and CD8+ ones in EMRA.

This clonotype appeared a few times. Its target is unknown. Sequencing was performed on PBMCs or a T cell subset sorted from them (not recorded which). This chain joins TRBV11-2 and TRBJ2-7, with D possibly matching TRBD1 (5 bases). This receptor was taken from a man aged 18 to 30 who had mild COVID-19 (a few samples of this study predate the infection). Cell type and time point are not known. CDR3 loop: CASSQGRQLAEQYF. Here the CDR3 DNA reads TGTGCCAGCAGCCAAGGCCGACAGCTCGCCGAGCAGTACTTC.